This T cell receptor beta chain was retrieved from a study of T-cell memory formation after mild COVID-19. Study-level points and caveats: CM and EM subsets held most contracting CD4+ clones; EMRA held CD8+ ones.

A word on this clonotype: Its antigen is unknown.

From 5'RACE with constant-segment primers came TCR alpha and TCR beta cDNA libraries that carried sample barcodes and UMIs. MiXCR was run by TCRdb on the 5' RACE reads, yielding one entry per CDR3 protein. The table has 550,000 to 600,000 distinct CDR3 sequences, roughly 20% seen once. Trimming took 4 bases from V and 6 from J, leaving 7 bases between them. The CDR3 contains 11 residues. The TCR sequence derives from an adult woman who had mild COVID-19 (a few samples of this study predate the infection). Cell type and time point are not known. V usage is TRBV12-3 or TRBV12-4 and J usage is TRBJ2-7; D remains ambiguous. Sequencing used PBMCs or a T cell subset sorted from them (not recorded which). Here the CDR3 DNA reads TGTGCCAGCAGTTACCGGGCCGAGCAGTACTTC. This translates into CASSYRAEQYF.